This T cell receptor (beta chain) was observed in a study of T cells in Graves' hyperthyroidism and ophthalmopathy. The TCR beta CDR3 regions underwent amplification using RNA transcripts as the source. During a first-round RT-PCR of the TCR CDR3, the HTBI primer set was used. TCRdb recomputed calls from the multiplex PCR reads with MiXCR, one row per CDR3 protein. The table lists about 420,000 distinct CDR3 sequences, around 13% of them singletons, with 4% to 6.5% in the top ten. Deletions cut 8 bases from V and 3 bases from J, with 17 bases between. Per the germline V gene, CDR1 is MNHNS and CDR2 is SASEGT. This CDR3 has 14 amino acids. This clonotype was picked up a small number of times.

This chain links TRBV6-1 with TRBJ2-7; the D gene is possibly TRBD2 (7 bases). The material sequenced was blood. This TCR came from a woman aged 18-29 years with Graves' hyperthyroidism. The CDR3 reads CASGRGGFFYEQYF. The CDR3 coding sequence is TGTGCCAGCGGGAGGGGGGGATTTTTCTACGAGCAGTACTTC.